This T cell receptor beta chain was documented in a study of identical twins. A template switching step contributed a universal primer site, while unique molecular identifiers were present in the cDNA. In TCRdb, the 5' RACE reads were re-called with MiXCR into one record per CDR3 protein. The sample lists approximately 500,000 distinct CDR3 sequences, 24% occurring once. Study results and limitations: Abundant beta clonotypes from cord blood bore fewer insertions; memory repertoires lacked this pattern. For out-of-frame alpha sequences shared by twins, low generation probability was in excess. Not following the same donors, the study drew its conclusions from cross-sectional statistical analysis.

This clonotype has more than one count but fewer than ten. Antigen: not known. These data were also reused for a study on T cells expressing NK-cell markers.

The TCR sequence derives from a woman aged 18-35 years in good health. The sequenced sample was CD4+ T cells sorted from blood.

CDR3 loop: CASSQGGGRGNTEAFF. The CDR3 DNA reads TGCGCCAGCAGCCAAGGGGGTGGCAGGGGGAACACTGAAGCTTTCTTT. The gene calls are TRBV4-3 and TRBJ1-1; tentative D call: TRBD1 (6 bases). V gave up 1 base and J gave up 1 base, with 13 bases separating them. Looked up from germline, CDR1 is LGHNA and CDR2 is YSLEER. The CDR3 is made up of 16 amino acids.